This T cell receptor (beta chain) was captured in a study of T cells in women clearing cervical HPV infection (dated by TCRdb to the late 2010s). With respect to the entire study: Cases were some 24 women with histologically confirmed HPV16-related CIN3 or worse, including 2 invasive cancers. Controls were 25 or so women whose single incident HPV16 infection cleared within 12 months without precancer or cancer developing. Blood from cases was collected at the visit at which the lesion was first identified, whereas blood from controls was collected once infection was no longer detected. For cases, a median interval of 149 days, with an interquartile range of about 90 to 210 days, was observed between lesion detection and blood sampling. HLA typing was available for only a few women, so HLA type could not be excluded as a confounder. An exploratory proof-of-principle case-control study, nested within the Guanacaste HPV Natural History Study in Costa Rica, was conducted to compare TCR repertoires across cervical HPV16 outcomes. Cases and controls were matched on year of sample collection and on age within five years. Cases had a median age of about 35 years and controls had a median age of approximately 38, with no significant differences in baseline characteristics. The parent cohort enrolled 10,049 women aged 18 or older in Guanacaste, Costa Rica, in about 1992 to 1994 and followed the women for approximately seven years. As quality controls, five blinded duplicates were added to each group, bringing the total to roughly 60 samples made up of some 50 participants and 10 or so replicates. Study-wide conclusions, independent of this receptor: Lower TRBV6-7 relative abundance was observed in cases than in controls (approximately 0.1% versus 0.16%; Bonferroni P = 0.0008). TCR repertoire richness was significantly higher in CIN3+ cases than in controls across sequencing depths, while evenness did not differ. The cross-sectional design could not show whether the associations came before the infection or were a result of it, and neither effector/memory subsets nor HPV-specific T cells were isolated. Random forest classifiers combining richness and V gene abundances distinguished cases from controls with an estimated AUC of less than 0.9. Because the number of T cells in each sample was unknown, differences in richness could reflect differing T-cell content rather than repertoire biology.

V is trimmed back by 8 bases and J by 1 base, and the junction contains 9 bases that no gene match accounts for. CDR1 and CDR2 are read off the germline V gene as MNHEY and SVGEGT. Its CDR3 holds 15 amino acids, cysteine through phenylalanine. The DNA covers only part of the CDR3, 36 bases in frame from base 1. As to this clone: Its recognized antigen is unknown. The DNA ends 3 residues before the CDR3 does, and the rest of the CDR3 is filled in from the germline J gene.

Using the immunoSEQ assay, multiplex PCR amplified TCR beta CDR3 regions from an average of about 1,300 ng of genomic DNA per sample. To correct primer bias, the assay used a complete synthetic TCR repertoire to set an amplification baseline. Amplicons were sequenced on the Illumina platform. The paper's processing steps were these. Sequences were error-corrected by clustering with frequency ratios and a modified nearest-neighbor algorithm, then analyzed in the immunoSEQ Analyzer with IMGT gene definitions. At each rarefaction depth, TCR richness and evenness were averaged over 20 rarefaction repeats, and samples with fewer sequences than the depth were excluded. Relative abundances of V, D and J genes were compared between groups using Wilcoxon rank sum tests, with FDR correction applied. An intraclass correlation of around 96% for TCR richness and an average of roughly 76% across 66 gene segments were obtained from the blinded duplicates. The table comes from immuneACCESS by way of TCRdb, which keeps in-frame sequences with V and J called. Part of the clones is missing from these tables; in studies checked, under half for an unresolved V gene and the rest for unknown reasons. The V and J calls and clone size are taken from that table; D and trimming were inferred from the DNA. The table of this sample itemizes around 39,000 clones. Clones ranked in the top ten supply approximately 3.7% of the sample.

Every participant had a single incident cervical HPV16 infection, and women with prevalent HPV16 infections were excluded. Cervical HPV DNA was detected with MY09/MY11 PCR, and genotyping was done by dot-blot hybridization. More than 14 mL of heparinized blood was centrifuged, after which the buffy coat was aliquoted, frozen at -30 degrees C, and then stored at -80 degrees C. Genomic DNA was extracted from buffy coat specimens using QIAGEN kits. Material: blood buffy coat. The receptor was derived from a woman between 18 and 75 years old with a cervical HPV16 infection that either progressed to CIN3+ or cleared (not recorded which). The chain uses TRBV6-2 or TRBV6-3 and TRBJ2-7, with TRBD1 matching 9 junction bases. CDR3 sequence: CASGVLGQGSYEQYF. The CDR3 DNA, read in part, is TGTGCCAGCGGGGTCTTAGGACAGGGGTCCTACGAG.